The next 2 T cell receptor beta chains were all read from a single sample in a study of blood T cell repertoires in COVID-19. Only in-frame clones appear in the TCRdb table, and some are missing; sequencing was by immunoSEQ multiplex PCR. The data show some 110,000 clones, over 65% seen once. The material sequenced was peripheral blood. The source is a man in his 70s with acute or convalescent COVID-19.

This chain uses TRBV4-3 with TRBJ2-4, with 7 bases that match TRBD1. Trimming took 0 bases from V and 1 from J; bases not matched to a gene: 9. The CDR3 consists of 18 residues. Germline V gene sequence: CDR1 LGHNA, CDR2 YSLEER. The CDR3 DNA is TGCGCCAGCAGCCAAGATCGAACAGGGGTAAGGGCCAAAAACATTCAGTACTTC. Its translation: CASSQDRTGVRAKNIQYF.

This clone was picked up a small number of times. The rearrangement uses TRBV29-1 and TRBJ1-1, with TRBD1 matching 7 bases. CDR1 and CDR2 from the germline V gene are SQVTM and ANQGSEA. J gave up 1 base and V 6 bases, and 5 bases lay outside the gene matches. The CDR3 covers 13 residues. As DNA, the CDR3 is TGCAGCGTAGCCGGGACAGAGAACACTGAAGCTTTCTTT. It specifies CSVAGTENTEAFF.